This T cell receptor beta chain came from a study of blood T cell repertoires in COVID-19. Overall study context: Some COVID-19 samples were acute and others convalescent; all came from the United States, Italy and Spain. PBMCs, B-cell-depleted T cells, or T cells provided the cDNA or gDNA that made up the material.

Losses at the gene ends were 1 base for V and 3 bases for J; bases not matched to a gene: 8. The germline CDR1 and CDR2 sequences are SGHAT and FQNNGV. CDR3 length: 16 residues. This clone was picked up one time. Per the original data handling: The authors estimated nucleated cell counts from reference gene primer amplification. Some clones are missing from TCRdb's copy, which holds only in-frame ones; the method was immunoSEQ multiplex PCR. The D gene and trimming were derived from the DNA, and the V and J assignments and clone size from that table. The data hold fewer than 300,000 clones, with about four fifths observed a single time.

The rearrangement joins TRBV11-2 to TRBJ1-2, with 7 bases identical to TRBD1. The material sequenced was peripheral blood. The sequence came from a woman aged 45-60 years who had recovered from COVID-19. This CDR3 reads CASSLGGRGAYYGYTF. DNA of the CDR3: TGTGCCAGCAGCTTAGGCGGCAGGGGGGCCTACTATGGCTACACCTTC.